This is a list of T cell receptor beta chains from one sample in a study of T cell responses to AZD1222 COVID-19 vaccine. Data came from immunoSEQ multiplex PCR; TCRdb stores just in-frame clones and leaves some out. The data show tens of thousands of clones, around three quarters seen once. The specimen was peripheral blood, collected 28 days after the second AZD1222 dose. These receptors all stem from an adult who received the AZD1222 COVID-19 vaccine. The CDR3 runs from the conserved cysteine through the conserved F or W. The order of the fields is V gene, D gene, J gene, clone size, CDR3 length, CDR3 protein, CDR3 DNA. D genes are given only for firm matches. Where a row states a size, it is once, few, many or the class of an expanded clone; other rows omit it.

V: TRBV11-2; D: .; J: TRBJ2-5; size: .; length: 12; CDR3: CASSHGSWTQYF; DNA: TGTGCCAGCAGCCACGGCTCGTGGACCCAGTACTTC
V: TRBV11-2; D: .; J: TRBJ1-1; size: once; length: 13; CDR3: CASSLNRETEAFF; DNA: TGTGCCAGCAGCTTAAACAGGGAAACTGAAGCTTTCTTT
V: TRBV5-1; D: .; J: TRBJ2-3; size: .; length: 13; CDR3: CASSWGSSDTQYF; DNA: TGCGCCAGCAGCTGGGGGTCGTCAGATACGCAGTATTTT
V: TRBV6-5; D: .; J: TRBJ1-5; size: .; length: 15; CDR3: CASRRTDTSNQPQHF; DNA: TGTGCCAGCAGAAGAACAGACACTAGCAATCAGCCCCAGCATTTT
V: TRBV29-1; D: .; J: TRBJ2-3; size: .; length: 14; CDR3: CSVESGAGTDTQYF; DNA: TGCAGCGTTGAGTCAGGGGCCGGCACAGATACGCAGTATTTT
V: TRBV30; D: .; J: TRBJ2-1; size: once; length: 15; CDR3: CAWSAEGRSYNEQFF; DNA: TGTGCCTGGAGTGCGGAGGGTAGGTCCTACAATGAGCAGTTCTTC
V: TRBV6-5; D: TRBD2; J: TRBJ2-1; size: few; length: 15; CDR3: CASSYLAGGTNEQFF; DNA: TGTGCCAGCAGCTACCTAGCGGGGGGCACCAATGAGCAGTTCTTC
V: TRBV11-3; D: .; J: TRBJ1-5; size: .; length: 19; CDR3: CASSTKDSPCRGTSQPQHF; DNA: TGTGCCAGCAGCACTAAGGACAGCCCGTGCAGGGGAACGTCTCAGCCCCAGCATTTT
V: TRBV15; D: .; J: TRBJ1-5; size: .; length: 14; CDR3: CATSRDRDNQPQHF; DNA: TGTGCCACCAGCAGGGACCGCGACAATCAGCCCCAGCATTTT
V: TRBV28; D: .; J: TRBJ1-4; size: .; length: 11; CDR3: CASSLVGKLFF; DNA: TGTGCCAGCAGCCTAGTGGGAAAACTGTTTTTT
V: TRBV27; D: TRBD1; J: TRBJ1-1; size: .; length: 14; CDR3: CASSSGGRYTEAFF; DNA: TGTGCCAGCAGTTCAGGGGGCCGGTACACTGAAGCTTTCTTT
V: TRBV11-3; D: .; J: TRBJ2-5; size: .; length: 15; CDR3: CASSQLTRGQETQYF; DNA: TGTGCCAGCAGCCAGCTAACGAGAGGACAAGAGACCCAGTACTTC
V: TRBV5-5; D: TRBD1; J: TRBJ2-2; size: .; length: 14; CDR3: CASGQGVDTGELFF; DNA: TGTGCCAGCGGACAGGGGGTTGACACCGGGGAGCTGTTTTTT
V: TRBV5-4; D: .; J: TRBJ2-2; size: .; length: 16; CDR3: CASSLAEGSYTGELFF; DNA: TGTGCCAGCAGCTTGGCCGAGGGGTCCTACACCGGGGAGCTGTTTTTT
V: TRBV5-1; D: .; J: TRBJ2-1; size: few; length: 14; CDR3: CASSLGSRSNEQFF; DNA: TGCGCCAGCAGCTTAGGTAGTCGCTCCAATGAGCAGTTCTTC